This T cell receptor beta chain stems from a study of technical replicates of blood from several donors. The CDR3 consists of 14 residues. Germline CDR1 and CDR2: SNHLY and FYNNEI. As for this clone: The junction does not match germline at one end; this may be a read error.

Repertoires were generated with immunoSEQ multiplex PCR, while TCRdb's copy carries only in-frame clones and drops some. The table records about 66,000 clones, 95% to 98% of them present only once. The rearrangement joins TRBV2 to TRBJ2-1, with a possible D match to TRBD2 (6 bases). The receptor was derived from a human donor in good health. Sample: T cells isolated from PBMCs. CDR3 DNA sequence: TGTGCCAGCAGGTTGGGGGGTTACTACAACGAGCAGTTCTTC. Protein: CASRLGGYYNEQFF.